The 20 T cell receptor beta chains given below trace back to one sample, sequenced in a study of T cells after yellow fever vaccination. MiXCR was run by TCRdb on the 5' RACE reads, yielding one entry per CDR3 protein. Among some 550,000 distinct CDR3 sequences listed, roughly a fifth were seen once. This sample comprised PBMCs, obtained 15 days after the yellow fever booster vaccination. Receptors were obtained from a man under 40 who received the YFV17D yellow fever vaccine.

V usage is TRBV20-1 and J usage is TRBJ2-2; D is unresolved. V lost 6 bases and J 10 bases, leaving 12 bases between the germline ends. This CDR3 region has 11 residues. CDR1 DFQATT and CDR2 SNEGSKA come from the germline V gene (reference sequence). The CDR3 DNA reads TGCAGTGCACCCTCGCAGTCGGAGCTGTTTTTT. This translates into CSAPSQSELFF.

The CDR3 is CASSPGTATGELFF. CDR3 nucleotide sequence: TGTGCCAGCAGCCCAGGGACTGCCACCGGGGAGCTGTTTTTT. V and J are TRBV7-9 and TRBJ2-2, with a tentative D call TRBD2 (6 bases). Looked up from germline, CDR1 is SEHNR and CDR2 is FQNEAQ (reference sequence). Trimming took off 5 bases at V and 4 bases at J, with 11 bases between the two ends. CDR3 length: 14 residues.

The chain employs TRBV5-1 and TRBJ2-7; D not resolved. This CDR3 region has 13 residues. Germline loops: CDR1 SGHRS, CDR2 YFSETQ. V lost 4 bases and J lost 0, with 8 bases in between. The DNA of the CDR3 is TGCGCCAGCAGCGGTCAGACCTCCTACGAGCAGTACTTC. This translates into CASSGQTSYEQYF.

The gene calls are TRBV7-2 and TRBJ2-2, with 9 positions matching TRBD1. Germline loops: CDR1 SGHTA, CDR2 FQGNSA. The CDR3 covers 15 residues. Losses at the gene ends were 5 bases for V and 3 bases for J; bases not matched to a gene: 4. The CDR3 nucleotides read TGTGCCAGCAGCCCCGGGACAGGGTACACCGGGGAGCTGTTTTTT. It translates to CASSPGTGYTGELFF. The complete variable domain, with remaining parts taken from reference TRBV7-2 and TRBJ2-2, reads GAGVSQSPSNKVTEKGKDVELRCDPISGHTALYWYRQSLGQGLEFLIYFQGNSAPDKSGLPSDRFSAERTGGSVSTLTIQRTQQEDSAVYLCASSPGTGYTGELFFGEGSRLTVL.

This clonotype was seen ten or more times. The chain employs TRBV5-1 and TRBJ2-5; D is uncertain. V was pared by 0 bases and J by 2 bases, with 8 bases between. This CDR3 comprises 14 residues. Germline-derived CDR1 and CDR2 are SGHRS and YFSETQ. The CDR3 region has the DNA TGCGCCAGCAGCTTGGCAAGCAGTCAAGAGACCCAGTACTTC. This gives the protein CASSLASSQETQYF.

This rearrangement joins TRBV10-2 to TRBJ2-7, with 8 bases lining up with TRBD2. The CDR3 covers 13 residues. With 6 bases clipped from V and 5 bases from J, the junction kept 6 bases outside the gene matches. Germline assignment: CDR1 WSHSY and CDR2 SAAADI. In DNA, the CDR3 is TGCGCCAGCAGGTACCCAGCGGGAGACGAGCAGTACTTC. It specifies CASRYPAGDEQYF.

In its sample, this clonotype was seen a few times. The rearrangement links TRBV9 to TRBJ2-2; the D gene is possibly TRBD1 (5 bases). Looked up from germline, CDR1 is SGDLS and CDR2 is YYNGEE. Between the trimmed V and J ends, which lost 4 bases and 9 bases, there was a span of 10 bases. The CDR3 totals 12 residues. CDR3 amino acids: CASSPGLRELFF. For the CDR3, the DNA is TGTGCCAGCAGCCCAGGGCTCCGGGAGCTGTTTTTT. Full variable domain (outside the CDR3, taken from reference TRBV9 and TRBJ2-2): DSGVTQTPKHLITATGQRVTLRCSPRSGDLSVYWYQQSLDQGLQFLIQYYNGEERAKGNILERFSAQQFPDLHSELNLSSLELGDSALYFCASSPGLRELFFGEGSRLTVL.

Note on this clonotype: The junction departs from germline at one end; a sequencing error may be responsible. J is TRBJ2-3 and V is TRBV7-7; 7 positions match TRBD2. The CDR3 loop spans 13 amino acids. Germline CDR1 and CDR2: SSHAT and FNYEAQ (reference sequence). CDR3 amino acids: CASSLNGEGVQIF. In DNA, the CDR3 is TGTGCTAGCAGCCTAAACGGGGAGGGAGTCCAGATTTTT.

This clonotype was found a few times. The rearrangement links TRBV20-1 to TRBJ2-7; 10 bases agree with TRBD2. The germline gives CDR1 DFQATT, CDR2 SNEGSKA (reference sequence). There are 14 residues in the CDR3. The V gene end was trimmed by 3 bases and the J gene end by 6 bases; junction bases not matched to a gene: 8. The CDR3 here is CSARKLAGLGEQYF. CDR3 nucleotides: TGCAGTGCTAGGAAACTAGCGGGACTTGGCGAGCAGTACTTC.

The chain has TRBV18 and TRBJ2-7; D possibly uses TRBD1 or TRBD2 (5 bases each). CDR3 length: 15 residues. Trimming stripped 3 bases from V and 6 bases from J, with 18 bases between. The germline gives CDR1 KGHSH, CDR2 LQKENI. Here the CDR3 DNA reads TGTGCCAGCTCACCCCCTGCAGGGTTAGGAGGCGAGCAGTACTTC. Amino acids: CASSPPAGLGGEQYF. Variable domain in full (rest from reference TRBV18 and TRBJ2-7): NAGVMQNPRHLVRRRGQEARLRCSPMKGHSHVYWYRQLPEEGLKFMVYLQKENIIDESGMPKERFSAEFPKEGPSILRIQQVVRGDSAAYFCASSPPAGLGGEQYFGPGTRLTVT.

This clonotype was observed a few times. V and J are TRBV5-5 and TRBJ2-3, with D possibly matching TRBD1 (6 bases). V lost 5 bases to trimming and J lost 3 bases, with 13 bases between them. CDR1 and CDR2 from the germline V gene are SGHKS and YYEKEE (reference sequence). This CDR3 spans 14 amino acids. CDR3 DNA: TGTGCCAGCAGGATACAGGGTGGGACAGATACGCAGTATTTT. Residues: CASRIQGGTDTQYF.

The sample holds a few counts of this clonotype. The CDR3 loop is CASSVGGRQETQYF. For the CDR3, the DNA is TGTGCCAGCAGCGTGGGGGGCCGGCAAGAGACCCAGTACTTC. The rearrangement links TRBV5-5 to TRBJ2-5; the D gene could be TRBD1 or TRBD2 (6 bases each). CDR3 length: 14 amino acids. CDR1 and CDR2 from the germline V gene are SGHKS and YYEKEE (reference sequence). Trimming removed 4 bases at V and 2 bases at J, with 12 bases between. The whole variable domain, filled in from reference TRBV5-5 and TRBJ2-5, reads DAGVTQSPTHLIKTRGQQVTLRCSPISGHKSVSWYQQVLGQGPQFIFQYYEKEERGRGNFPDRFSARQFPNYSSELNVNALLLGDSALYLCASSVGGRQETQYFGPGTRLLVL.

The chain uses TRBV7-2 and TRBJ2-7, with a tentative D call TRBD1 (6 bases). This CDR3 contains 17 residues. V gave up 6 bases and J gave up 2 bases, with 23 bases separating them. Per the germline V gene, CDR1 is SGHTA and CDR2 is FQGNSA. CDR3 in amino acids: CASRKENRVGIAYEQYF. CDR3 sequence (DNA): TGTGCCAGCAGAAAAGAGAACAGGGTGGGAATCGCCTACGAGCAGTACTTC.

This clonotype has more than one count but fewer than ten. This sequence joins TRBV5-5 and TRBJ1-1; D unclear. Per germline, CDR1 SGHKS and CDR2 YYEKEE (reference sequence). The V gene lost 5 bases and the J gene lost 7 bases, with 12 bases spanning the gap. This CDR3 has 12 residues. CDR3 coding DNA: TGTGCCAGCAGTAGGGAATTTGATGAAGCTTTCTTT. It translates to CASSREFDEAFF.

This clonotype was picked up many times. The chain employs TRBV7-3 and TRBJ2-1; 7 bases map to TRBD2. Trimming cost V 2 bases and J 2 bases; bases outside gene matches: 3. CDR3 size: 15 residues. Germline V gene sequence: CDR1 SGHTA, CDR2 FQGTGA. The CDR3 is CASSLGGSAYNEQFF. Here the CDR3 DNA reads TGTGCCAGCAGCTTAGGCGGGAGTGCCTACAATGAGCAGTTCTTC.

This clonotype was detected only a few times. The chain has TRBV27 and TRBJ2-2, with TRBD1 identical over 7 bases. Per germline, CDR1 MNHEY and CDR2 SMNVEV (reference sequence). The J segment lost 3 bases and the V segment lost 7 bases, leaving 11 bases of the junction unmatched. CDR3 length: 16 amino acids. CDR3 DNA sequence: TGTGCCAGCACCGCCGCTCGGACAGGCTACACCGGGGAGCTGTTTTTT. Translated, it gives CASTAARTGYTGELFF.

The DNA for the CDR3 is TGTGCCAGCTCAACTGGGGGCTCGGGTGAGCAGTACTTC. It encodes CASSTGGSGEQYF. This sequence joins TRBV18 and TRBJ2-7, with D perhaps TRBD1 (6 bases). Germline loops: CDR1 KGHSH, CDR2 LQKENI. The V and J ends lost 5 bases and 7 bases respectively, with 15 bases between them. CDR3 size: 13 residues. The entire variable domain, with the rest obtained from reference TRBV18 and TRBJ2-7, is as follows: NAGVMQNPRHLVRRRGQEARLRCSPMKGHSHVYWYRQLPEEGLKFMVYLQKENIIDESGMPKERFSAEFPKEGPSILRIQQVVRGDSAAYFCASSTGGSGEQYFGPGTRLTVT.

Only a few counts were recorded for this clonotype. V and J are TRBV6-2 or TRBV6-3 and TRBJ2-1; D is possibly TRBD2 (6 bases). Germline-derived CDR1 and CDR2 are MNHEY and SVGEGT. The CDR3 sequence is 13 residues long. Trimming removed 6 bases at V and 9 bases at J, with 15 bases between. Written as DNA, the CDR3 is TGTGCCAGCAGACGACTAGACGTCCTTGAGCAGTTCTTC. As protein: CASRRLDVLEQFF.

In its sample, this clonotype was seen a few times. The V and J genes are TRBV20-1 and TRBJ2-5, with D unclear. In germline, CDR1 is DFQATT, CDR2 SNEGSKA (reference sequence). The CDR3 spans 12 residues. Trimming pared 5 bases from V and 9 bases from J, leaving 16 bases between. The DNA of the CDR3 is TGCAGTGCTTCGGCCCCGTATAATCCCCAGTACTTC. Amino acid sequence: CSASAPYNPQYF.

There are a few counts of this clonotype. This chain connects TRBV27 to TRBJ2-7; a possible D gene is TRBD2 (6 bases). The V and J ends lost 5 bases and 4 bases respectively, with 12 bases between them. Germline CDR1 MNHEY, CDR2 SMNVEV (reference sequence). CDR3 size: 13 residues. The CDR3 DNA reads TGTGCCAGCAGTCGGGGGAGTCGATACGAGCAGTACTTC. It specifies CASSRGSRYEQYF.